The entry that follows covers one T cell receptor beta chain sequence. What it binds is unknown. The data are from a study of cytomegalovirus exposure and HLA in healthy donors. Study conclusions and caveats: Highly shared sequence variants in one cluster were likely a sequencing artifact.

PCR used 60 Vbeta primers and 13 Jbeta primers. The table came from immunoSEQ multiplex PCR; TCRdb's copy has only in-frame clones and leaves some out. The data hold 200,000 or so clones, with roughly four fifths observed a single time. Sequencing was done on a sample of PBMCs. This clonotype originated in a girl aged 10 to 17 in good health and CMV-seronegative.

CDR3 in DNA: TGCAGTGCTCTGGGCGACACTGAAGCTTTCTTT. It specifies CSALGDTEAFF. The V call is TRBV20-1, the J call TRBJ1-1; D remains unclear. In germline, CDR1 is DFQATT, CDR2 SNEGSKA (reference sequence). Trimming cost V 5 bases and J 3 bases, with 7 bases left between them. This CDR3 contains 11 residues.